This TCR beta chain comes out of a study of shared clonotypes between healthy human individuals. Some clones are missing from TCRdb's copy, which holds only in-frame ones; the method was immunoSEQ multiplex PCR. The data contain around 1.4 million clones, approximately 98.5% of them singletons. This CDR3 contains 17 residues. The germline V gene has CDR1 SGHTA and CDR2 FQGNSA. The junction had 8 bases not matched to a gene; V was cut back by 1 base and J by 4 bases. CD4+ cells underwent separation, giving CD45RA+ naive and CD45RA-negative memory subsets. The V gene is TRBV7-2, the J gene TRBJ2-1; TRBD2 matches 9 bases. This TCR was sampled from a man under 40 in good health. The specimen sequenced was naive CD4+ T cells sorted from blood. Subset indicated: CD45RA+ positively selected. CDR3: CASSLDDPGLAYNEQFF. The CDR3 DNA is TGTGCCAGCAGCTTAGACGACCCGGGACTAGCTTACAATGAGCAGTTCTTC.